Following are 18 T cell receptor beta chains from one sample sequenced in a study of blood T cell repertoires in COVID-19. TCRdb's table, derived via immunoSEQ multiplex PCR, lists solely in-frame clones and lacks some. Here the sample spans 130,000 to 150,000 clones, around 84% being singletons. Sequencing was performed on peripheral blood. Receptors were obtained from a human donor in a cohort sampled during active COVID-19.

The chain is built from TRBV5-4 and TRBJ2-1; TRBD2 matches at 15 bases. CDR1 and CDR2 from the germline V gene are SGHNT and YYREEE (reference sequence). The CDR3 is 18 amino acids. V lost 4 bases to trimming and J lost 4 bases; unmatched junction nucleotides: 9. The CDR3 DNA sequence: TGTGCCAGCAGCCACCCGGGACTAGCGGGGGGTACATACAATGAGCAGTTCTTC. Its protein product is CASSHPGLAGGTYNEQFF.

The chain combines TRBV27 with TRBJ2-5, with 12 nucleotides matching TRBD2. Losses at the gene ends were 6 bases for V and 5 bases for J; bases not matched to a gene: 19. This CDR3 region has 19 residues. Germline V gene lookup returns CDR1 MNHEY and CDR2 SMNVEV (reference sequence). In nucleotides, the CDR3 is TGTGCCAGCAGGGCCTCGAGGGGGTCTACTAGCGGGGGGCCCGAGACCCAGTACTTC. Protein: CASRASRGSTSGGPETQYF.

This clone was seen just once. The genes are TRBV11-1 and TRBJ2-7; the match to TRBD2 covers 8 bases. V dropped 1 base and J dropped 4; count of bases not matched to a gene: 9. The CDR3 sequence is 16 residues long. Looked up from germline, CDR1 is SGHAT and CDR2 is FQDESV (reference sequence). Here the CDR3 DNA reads TGTGCCAGCAGCTTAGATCAGGAGCGGGAGATATACGAGCAGTACTTC. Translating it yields CASSLDQEREIYEQYF.

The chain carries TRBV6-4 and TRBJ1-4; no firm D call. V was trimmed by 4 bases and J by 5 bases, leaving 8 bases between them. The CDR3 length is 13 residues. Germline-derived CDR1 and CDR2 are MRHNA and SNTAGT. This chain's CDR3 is CASSGRENEKLFF. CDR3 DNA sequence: TGTGCCAGCAGTGGACGGGAGAATGAAAAACTGTTTTTT.

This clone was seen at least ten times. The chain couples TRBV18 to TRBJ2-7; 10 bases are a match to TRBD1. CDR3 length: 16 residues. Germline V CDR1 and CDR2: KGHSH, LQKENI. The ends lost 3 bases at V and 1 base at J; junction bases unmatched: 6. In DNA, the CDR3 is TGTGCCAGCTCACCTTCGGGGACAGGGGCATCCTACGAGCAGTACTTC. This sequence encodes CASSPSGTGASYEQYF.

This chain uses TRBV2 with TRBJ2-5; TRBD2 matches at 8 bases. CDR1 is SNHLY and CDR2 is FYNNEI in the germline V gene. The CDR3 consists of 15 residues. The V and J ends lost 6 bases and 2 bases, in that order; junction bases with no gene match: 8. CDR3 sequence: CASRRASSGQETQYF. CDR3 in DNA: TGTGCCAGCAGACGAGCCTCTAGCGGGCAAGAGACCCAGTACTTC.

The CDR3 coding sequence is TGTGCCAGCAGCCAGTTCCGGGACAGGGGTCCTGAAGCTTTCTTT. Residues: CASSQFRDRGPEAFF. The V gene is TRBV3-1 (or the pseudogene TRBV3-2), the J gene TRBJ1-1; TRBD1 aligns across 10 bases. CDR1 is LGHDT and CDR2 is YNNKEL in the germline V gene (reference sequence). V shed 3 bases, J shed 6 bases, and the junction held 7 bases outside the gene matches. The length of the CDR3 is 15 residues.

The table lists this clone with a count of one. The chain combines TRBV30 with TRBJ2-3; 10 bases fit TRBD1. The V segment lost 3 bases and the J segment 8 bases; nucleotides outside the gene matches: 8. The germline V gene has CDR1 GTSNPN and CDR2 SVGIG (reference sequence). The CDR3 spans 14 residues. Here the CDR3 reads CAWRLTGGIGTQYF. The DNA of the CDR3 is TGTGCCTGGAGACTGACAGGGGGCATCGGTACGCAGTATTTT.

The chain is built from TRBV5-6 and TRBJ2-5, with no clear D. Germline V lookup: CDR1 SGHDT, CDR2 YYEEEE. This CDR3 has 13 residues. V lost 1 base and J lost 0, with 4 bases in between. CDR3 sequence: CASSLPYQETQYF. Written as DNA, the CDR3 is TGTGCCAGCAGCTTGCCGTACCAAGAGACCCAGTACTTC.

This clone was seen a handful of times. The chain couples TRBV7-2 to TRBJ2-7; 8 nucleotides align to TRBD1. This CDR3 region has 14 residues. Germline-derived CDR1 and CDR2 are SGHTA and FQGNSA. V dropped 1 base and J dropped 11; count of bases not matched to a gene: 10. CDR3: CASSLGRDRPLEYF. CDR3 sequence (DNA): TGTGCCAGCAGCTTAGGGCGGGACAGGCCCCTTGAGTACTTC.

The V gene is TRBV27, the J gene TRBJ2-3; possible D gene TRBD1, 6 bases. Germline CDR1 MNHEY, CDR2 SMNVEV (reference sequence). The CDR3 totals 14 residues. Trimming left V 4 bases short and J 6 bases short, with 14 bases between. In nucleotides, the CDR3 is TGTGCCAGCAGTTCCAGAAGTAGGGGGGATACGCAGTATTTT. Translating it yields CASSSRSRGDTQYF.

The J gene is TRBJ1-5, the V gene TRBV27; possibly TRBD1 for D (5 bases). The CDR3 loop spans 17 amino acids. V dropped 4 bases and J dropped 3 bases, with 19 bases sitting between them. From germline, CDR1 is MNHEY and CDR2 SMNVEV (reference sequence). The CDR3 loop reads CASSSRGGGTYNQPQHF. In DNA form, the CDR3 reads TGTGCCAGCAGTTCCCGCGGGGGGGGAACGTACAATCAGCCCCAGCATTTT.

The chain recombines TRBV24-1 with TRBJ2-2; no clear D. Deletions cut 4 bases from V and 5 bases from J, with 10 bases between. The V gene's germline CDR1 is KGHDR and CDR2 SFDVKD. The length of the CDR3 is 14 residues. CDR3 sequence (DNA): TGTGCCACCAGTGACCCATCCTATACCGGGGAGCTGTTTTTT. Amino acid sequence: CATSDPSYTGELFF.

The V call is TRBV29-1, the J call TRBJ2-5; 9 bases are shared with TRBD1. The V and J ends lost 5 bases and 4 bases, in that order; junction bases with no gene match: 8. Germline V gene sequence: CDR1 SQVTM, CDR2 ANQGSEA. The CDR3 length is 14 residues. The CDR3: CSVIPGQGRETQYF. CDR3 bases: TGCAGCGTTATTCCGGGACAGGGTAGAGAGACCCAGTACTTC.

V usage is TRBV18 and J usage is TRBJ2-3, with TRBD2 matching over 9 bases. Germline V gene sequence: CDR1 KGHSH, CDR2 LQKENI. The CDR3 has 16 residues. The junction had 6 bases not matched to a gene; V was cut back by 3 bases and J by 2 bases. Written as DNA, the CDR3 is TGTGCCAGCTCACCGGCGGCTAGCGGGATCACAGATACGCAGTATTTT. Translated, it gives CASSPAASGITDTQYF.

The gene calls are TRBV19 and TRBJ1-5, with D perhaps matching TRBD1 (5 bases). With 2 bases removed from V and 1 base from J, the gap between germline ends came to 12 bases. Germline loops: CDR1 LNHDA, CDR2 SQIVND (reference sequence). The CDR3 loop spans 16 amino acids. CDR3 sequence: CASSISQGTSNQPQHF. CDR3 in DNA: TGTGCCAGTAGTATATCCCAGGGTACCAGCAATCAGCCCCAGCATTTT. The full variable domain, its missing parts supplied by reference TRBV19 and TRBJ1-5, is DGGITQSPKYLFRKEGQNVTLSCEQNLNHDAMYWYRQDPGQGLRLIYYSQIVNDFQKGDIAEGYSVSREKKESFPLTVTSAQKNPTAFYLCASSISQGTSNQPQHFGDGTRLSIL.

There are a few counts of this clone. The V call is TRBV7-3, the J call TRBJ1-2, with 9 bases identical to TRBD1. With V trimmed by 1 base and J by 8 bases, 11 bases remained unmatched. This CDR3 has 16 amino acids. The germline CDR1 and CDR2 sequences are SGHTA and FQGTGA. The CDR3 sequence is CASSLMGVQGAEGYTF. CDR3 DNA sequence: TGTGCCAGCAGCTTAATGGGAGTACAGGGGGCCGAAGGCTACACCTTC.

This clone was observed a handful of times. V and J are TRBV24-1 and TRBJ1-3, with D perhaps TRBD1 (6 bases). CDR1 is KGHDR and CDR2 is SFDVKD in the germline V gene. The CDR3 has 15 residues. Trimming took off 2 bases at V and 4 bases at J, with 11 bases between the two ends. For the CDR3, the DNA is TGTGCCACCAGTGATTCCGGGACATTCGGAAACACCATATATTTT. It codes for CATSDSGTFGNTIYF.